The 3 T cell receptor beta chains below come from one sample, sequenced in a study of cytomegalovirus exposure and HLA in healthy donors. Method: immunoSEQ multiplex PCR; TCRdb's copy keeps in-frame clones and lacks some. The sample has under 100,000 clones; roughly 95% are singletons. Sample: PBMCs. These TCRs come from a young woman in good health and CMV-seronegative.

The chain couples TRBV7-2 to TRBJ2-2; TRBD2 matches 8 bases. The J segment lost 5 bases and the V segment lost 3 bases, leaving 2 bases of the junction unmatched. Germline lookup yields CDR1 SGHTA and CDR2 FQGNSA. The CDR3 loop spans 14 amino acids. CDR3 nucleotide sequence: TGTGCCAGCAGCTTCCAGCGGGAGACCGGGGAGCTGTTTTTT. Translation gives CASSFQRETGELFF.

This rearrangement joins TRBV7-2 to TRBJ1-1; D is undetermined. V lost 2 bases and J lost 7, with 8 bases in between. In germline, CDR1 is SGHTA, CDR2 FQGNSA. The CDR3 runs 12 residues. CDR3 sequence reads: CASSLSRVEAFF. In nucleotides, the CDR3 is TGTGCCAGCAGCTTAAGTCGGGTTGAAGCTTTCTTT.

The chain links TRBV7-2 to TRBJ2-2; 7 bases line up with TRBD1. The CDR3 spans 15 residues. Germline V gene data show CDR1 as SGHTA and CDR2 as FQGNSA. The V and J ends lost 6 bases and 2 bases, in that order; junction bases with no gene match: 6. The CDR3 loop is CASSYRQGNTGELFF. CDR3 coding DNA: TGTGCCAGCAGTTATCGACAGGGAAACACCGGGGAGCTGTTTTTT.